What follows are 18 T cell receptor beta chains derived from one specimen sequenced in a study of blood T cell repertoires in COVID-19. Sequencing was performed with immunoSEQ multiplex PCR; in TCRdb, only in-frame clones are kept and a portion is missing. The sample holds fewer than 250,000 clones; roughly 80% are singletons and the top ten take about 9.4%. Specimen: peripheral blood. The receptors stem from an elderly woman with acute or convalescent COVID-19.

This sequence joins TRBV29-1 and TRBJ1-1; D not certain. The V and J ends lost 4 bases and 7 bases respectively, with 16 bases between them. This CDR3 is built from 13 residues. Germline loops: CDR1 SQVTM, CDR2 ANQGSEA. The CDR3 here is CSVVGAGRSEAFF. DNA of the CDR3: TGCAGCGTTGTGGGAGCGGGTAGGAGTGAAGCTTTCTTT.

The chain carries TRBV18 and TRBJ1-1; no clear D gene. CDR1 and CDR2 (germline): KGHSH, LQKENI. V lost 2 bases and J 1 base, leaving 8 bases between the germline ends. The CDR3 loop spans 14 amino acids. CDR3 nucleotides: TGTGCCAGCTCACCATTAGACTGGAACACTGAAGCTTTCTTT. This translates into CASSPLDWNTEAFF.

This clone has more than one count but fewer than ten. The rearrangement joins TRBV24-1 to TRBJ1-5; D gene uncertain. V was clipped by 6 bases and J by 2 bases, with 7 bases between them. The germline CDR1 and CDR2 sequences are KGHDR and SFDVKD. The CDR3 is 13 amino acids. The CDR3 sequence is CATSFTGNQPQHF. CDR3 DNA sequence: TGTGCCACCAGTTTCACAGGCAATCAGCCCCAGCATTTT.

Regarding this clone: The sample holds other DNA sequences that translate to the same CDR3. The V gene is TRBV24-1, the J gene TRBJ1-6; 10 nucleotides line up with TRBD1. This CDR3 has 14 residues. V shed 7 bases, J shed 7 bases, and the junction held 3 bases outside the gene matches. CDR1 and CDR2 (germline): KGHDR, SFDVKD. CDR3 residues: CATRGTGDNSPLHF. CDR3 nucleotides: TGTGCCACCAGGGGGACAGGGGACAATTCACCCCTCCACTTT.

The genes are TRBV7-3 and TRBJ2-1, with 7 positions matching TRBD2. There are 16 residues in the CDR3. Trimming removed 0 bases from V and 3 bases from J; junction bases left unmatched: 5. The germline V gene encodes CDR1 SGHTA and CDR2 FQGTGA. The CDR3 reads CASSLTAGGGYNEQFF. CDR3 DNA: TGTGCCAGCAGCTTAACGGCTGGCGGGGGCTACAATGAGCAGTTCTTC.

This clone was counted ten times or more. The J gene is TRBJ2-2, the V gene TRBV7-3; 7 positions match TRBD1. CDR3 length equals 15 residues. Unmatched junction bases numbered 10, after V lost 8 bases and J lost 4 bases. Germline assignment: CDR1 SGHTA and CDR2 FQGTGA. The CDR3 region is CASGPGTDITGELFF. In DNA form, the CDR3 reads TGTGCCAGCGGCCCCGGGACAGATATCACCGGGGAGCTGTTTTTT.

The V and J genes are TRBV29-1 and TRBJ2-7; 9 nucleotides line up with TRBD1. Germline CDR1 is SQVTM and CDR2 is ANQGSEA. This CDR3 is 15 amino acids long. Germline trimming cut 7 bases from V and 2 bases from J; bases unmatched to any gene: 12. The CDR3 loop reads CSGSRPGQGPYEQYF. For the CDR3, the DNA is TGCAGCGGATCCAGACCGGGACAGGGTCCCTACGAGCAGTACTTC.

The CDR3 loop is CARQTSGGVVETQYF. The CDR3 DNA sequence: TGTGCCAGGCAAACTAGCGGGGGGGTCGTGGAGACCCAGTACTTC. The chain joins TRBV3-1 (or the pseudogene TRBV3-2) to TRBJ2-5, with TRBD2 matching 13 bases. CDR1 and CDR2 from the germline V gene are LGHDT and YNNKEL (reference sequence). Trimming took 9 bases from V and 5 from J; bases not matched to a gene: 9. CDR3 length: 15 residues.

The V gene is TRBV19, the J gene TRBJ1-1, with D tentatively TRBD1 (6 bases). CDR3 length equals 14 residues. The germline CDR1 and CDR2 sequences are LNHDA and SQIVND (reference sequence). Between the trimmed V and J ends, which lost 5 bases and 4 bases, there was a span of 14 bases. As DNA, the CDR3 is TGTGCCAGTAGTCCGATGGGGGCTAGCACTGAAGCTTTCTTT. Translating it yields CASSPMGASTEAFF.

V gene TRBV30 combines with J gene TRBJ1-4; 9 nucleotides align to TRBD1. The CDR3 extends over 14 amino acids. Losses at the gene ends were 2 bases for V and 8 bases for J; bases not matched to a gene: 6. Germline lookup yields CDR1 GTSNPN and CDR2 SVGIG (reference sequence). In DNA, the CDR3 is TGTGCCTGGAGTTTGGACAGGGGACGGGAAAAACTGTTTTTT. Protein product: CAWSLDRGREKLFF.

This chain joins TRBV5-5 and TRBJ1-2, with 8 bases aligning to TRBD1. CDR1 is SGHKS and CDR2 is YYEKEE in the germline V gene (reference sequence). V gave up 4 bases and J gave up 7 bases; unmatched junction bases: 9. This CDR3 is 14 amino acids long. CDR3 region: CASSLDRDGGGYTF. CDR3 in DNA: TGTGCCAGCAGCCTGGACAGGGACGGAGGTGGCTACACCTTC.

The chain has TRBV4-1 and TRBJ2-7; 8 positions agree with TRBD2. This CDR3 is 15 amino acids long. The trim removed 1 base at V and 3 bases at J, leaving 5 bases unmatched. Germline lookup yields CDR1 MGHRA and CDR2 YSYEKL. CDR3 amino acids: CASSQATSALYEQYF. The DNA for the CDR3 is TGCGCCAGCAGCCAAGCGACTAGCGCACTCTACGAGCAGTACTTC.

The J gene is TRBJ2-1, the V gene TRBV5-4, with TRBD2 matching 15 bases. Looked up from germline, CDR1 is SGHNT and CDR2 is YYREEE (reference sequence). This CDR3 is built from 16 residues. V trimming: 0 bases; J trimming: 6 bases; junction bases outside the gene matches: 1. Here the CDR3 reads CASSLGGLAGGNEQFF. In DNA form, the CDR3 reads TGTGCCAGCAGCTTGGGGGGACTAGCGGGAGGCAATGAGCAGTTCTTC.

In nucleotides, the CDR3 is TGTGCCAGCAGCGACAGGGGCTTCCCTTATACGCAGTATTTT. Amino acid sequence: CASSDRGFPYTQYF. The chain is built from TRBV14 and TRBJ2-3, with 8 bases aligning to TRBD1. The CDR3 is 14 residues long. Germline V CDR1 and CDR2: SGHDN, FVKESK. The J segment lost 7 bases and the V segment lost 5 bases, leaving 8 bases of the junction unmatched.

V and J are TRBV7-2 and TRBJ1-4; 10 nucleotides line up with TRBD1. CDR1 is SGHTA and CDR2 is FQGNSA in the germline V gene. This CDR3 region has 15 residues. V gave up 4 bases and J gave up 7 bases; unmatched junction bases: 6. This CDR3 reads CASSSAGTGVEKLFF. The CDR3 nucleotides read TGTGCCAGCAGCTCCGCCGGGACAGGGGTTGAAAAACTGTTTTTT.

CDR3 loop: CASTERTEAFF. The CDR3 region has the DNA TGTGCCAGTACGGAGCGCACTGAAGCTTTCTTT. This sequence joins TRBV19 and TRBJ1-1; unclear D gene. The CDR3 consists of 11 residues. Germline CDR1 and CDR2: LNHDA and SQIVND (reference sequence). Trimming took off 7 bases at V and 4 bases at J, with 7 bases between the two ends.

The rearrangement links TRBV5-1 to TRBJ1-2; 7 bases align to TRBD1. Germline trimming cut 0 bases from V and 4 bases from J; bases unmatched to any gene: 9. Germline CDR1 reads SGHRS; CDR2 reads YFSETQ. The CDR3 spans 16 residues. CDR3 DNA sequence: TGCGCCAGCAGCTTGGCCCGCGCAGGGACAGCCTATGGCTACACCTTC. Protein product: CASSLARAGTAYGYTF.

The chain couples TRBV7-2 to TRBJ2-3, with 8 positions matching TRBD2. Germline CDR1 SGHTA, CDR2 FQGNSA. V lost 4 bases, J lost 6 bases, and 6 bases stayed unmatched. CDR3 length: 14 residues. This CDR3 reads CASSSSGGWDTQYF. The CDR3 DNA follows: TGTGCCAGCAGCTCGAGCGGGGGTTGGGATACGCAGTATTTT.